The T cell receptor beta chain under discussion was sequenced for a study of radiotherapy plus CTLA-4 blockade in lung cancer. V was pared by 4 bases and J by 4 bases, with 6 bases of the junction left unmatched. CDR3 size: 18 residues. Germline loops: CDR1 MNHNS, CDR2 SASEGT. TCRdb keeps only in-frame clones here, not all; method: immunoSEQ multiplex PCR. The top ten clones hold about 8.5% of a sample with 50,000 to 65,000 clones, around 75% of them seen once. The chain links TRBV6-1 to TRBJ2-6; 14 nucleotides align to TRBD2. The TCR comes from a human donor with non-small cell lung cancer who had a complete response to radiotherapy plus ipilimumab. This sample comprised peripheral blood, obtained from a patient treated with radiotherapy plus ipilimumab. The CDR3 DNA is TGTGCCAGCAGTGGGGGACTAGCGGGAGTGGGGGGGGCCAACGTCCTGACTTTC. Amino acid sequence: CASSGGLAGVGGANVLTF.